Described below is a single TCR beta chain sequence and its context. Germline loops: CDR1 LGHNA, CDR2 YSLEER. The CDR3 runs 14 residues. V shed 4 bases and J shed 1 base, with 10 bases lying between them. Per the authors' pipeline: For nucleated cells, counts were estimated from reference gene primer amplification. Some clones are missing from TCRdb's copy, which holds only in-frame ones; the method was immunoSEQ multiplex PCR. The V and J calls and clone size come from that table; D and trimming were worked out from the DNA. The repertoire holds tens of thousands of clones, with approximately 88% as singletons. The entry originates in a study of blood T cell repertoires in COVID-19. Study context: COVID-19 samples, acute and convalescent, were from the United States, Italy and Spain. T cells, B-cell-depleted T cells, or PBMCs supplied cDNA or gDNA.

The sample consisted of peripheral blood. J is TRBJ1-1 and V is TRBV4-3, with a weak D call TRBD1 (6 bases). The TCR originated in a man aged 45-65 years with active COVID-19. The CDR3: CASSLTGPNTEAFF. For the CDR3, the DNA is TGCGCCAGCAGCCTTACAGGGCCGAACACTGAAGCTTTCTTT.